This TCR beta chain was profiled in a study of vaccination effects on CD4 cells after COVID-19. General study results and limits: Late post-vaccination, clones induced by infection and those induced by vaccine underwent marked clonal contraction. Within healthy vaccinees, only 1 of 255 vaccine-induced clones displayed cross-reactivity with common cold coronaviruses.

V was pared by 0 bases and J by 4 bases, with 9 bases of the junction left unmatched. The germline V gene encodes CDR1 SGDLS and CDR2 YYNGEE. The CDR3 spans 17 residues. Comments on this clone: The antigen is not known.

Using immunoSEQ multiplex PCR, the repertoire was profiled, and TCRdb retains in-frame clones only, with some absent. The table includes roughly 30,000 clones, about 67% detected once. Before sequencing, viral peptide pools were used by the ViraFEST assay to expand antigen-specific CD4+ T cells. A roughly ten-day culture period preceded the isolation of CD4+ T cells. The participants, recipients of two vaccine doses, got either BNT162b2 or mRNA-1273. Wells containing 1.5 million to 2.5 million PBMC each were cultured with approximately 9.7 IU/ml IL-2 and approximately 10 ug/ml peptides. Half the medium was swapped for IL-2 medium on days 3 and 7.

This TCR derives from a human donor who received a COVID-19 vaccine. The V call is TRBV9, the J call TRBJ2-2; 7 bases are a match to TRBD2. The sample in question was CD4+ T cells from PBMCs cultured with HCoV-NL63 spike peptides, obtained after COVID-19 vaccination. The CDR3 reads CASSVGLLGGSTGELFF. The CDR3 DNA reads TGTGCCAGCAGCGTAGGTCTACTGGGCGGGAGCACCGGGGAGCTGTTTTTT. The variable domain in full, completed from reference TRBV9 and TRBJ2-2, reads DSGVTQTPKHLITATGQRVTLRCSPRSGDLSVYWYQQSLDQGLQFLIQYYNGEERAKGNILERFSAQQFPDLHSELNLSSLELGDSALYFCASSVGLLGGSTGELFFGEGSRLTVL.